This TCR beta chain was obtained from a study of beta chain features in type 1 diabetes (dated by TCRdb to the late 2010s). A note on the overall study: Patients and healthy donors did not differ in mean age, gender distribution, total cell number or subset yield. A total of 107,917,701 sorted cells were examined across all samples, and a strong correlation was observed between cell number per subset and RNA yield. Regulatory and stem cell-like memory subsets were obtained from only 8 patients and about eight healthy donors, while naive and central memory subsets were obtained from all 28 donors. In the study, recently diagnosed type 1 diabetes patients and matched healthy donors were compared on the TCRB repertoires of their sorted circulating CD4+ T cell subsets.

Each donor gave one peripheral blood draw, averaging approximately 120 mL, which was collected into heparinised tubes. Using a panel that included CD45RO, CCR7, CD25, CD127, CD95 and CD27, naive, central memory, regulatory and stem cell-like memory CD4+ T cells were sorted on a BD FACSAria II. Purity was above 95% for every sorted population. Right away, PBMCs were isolated by Lymphoprep density gradient centrifugation and were stained directly, with no culture step. So that batch effects would be minimized, each experiment stained and sorted samples in pairs, pairing one healthy donor with one patient. This clone was counted a few times. It has no known antigen specificity. No per-base quality is available; no much larger clone lies one base away. The High Capacity cDNA Reverse Transcription Kit was used to reverse transcribe all of the isolated RNA, meaning that expressed TCRB transcripts were what got sequenced. Deep immunoSEQ sequencing was performed on naive, central memory and regulatory T cell samples, with an average of around 3.4 million total reads per sample. Sorted cells were lysed in RLT buffer and RNA was extracted with DNase-treated RNeasy Micro or Mini kits, depending on cell number. Each cell subset was processed on its own to prevent cross-contamination, while patient and healthy donor samples were processed together. TCRB sequences were amplified from cDNA with the immunoSEQ multiplex PCR, producing 87-bp fragments spanning the CDR3 region. Sequencing of the amplicons was done on the Illumina HiSeq platform. The published analysis was carried out like this. PCR bias was corrected computationally using synthetic template baselines, and reads within Hamming distance 2 were collapsed, with unmergeable singletons discarded. Reads were aligned against IMGT to assign V, D and J genes, CDR3 length and insertions or deletions at six rearrangement sites. Within each subset, clonotype counts were normalized to sorted cell number, after which true diversity and Gini coefficients were computed with the tcR R package. The overlap coefficient, calculated on TCRB nucleotide sequences, was used to measure repertoire sharing. TCRdb carries this immuneACCESS record with in-frame sequences only. Its versions omit some clonotypes, under half of them owing to an unresolved V gene in the studies checked, with the rest unexplained. Clone size and V and J calls were adopted from that table, with D and trimming inferred from the DNA. In this sample the table shows 150,000 to 200,000 clones, approximately 8% of which occur a single time. In total, the top ten clones hold more than 0.75% of the sample.

Study-level results and caveats: Naive, central memory and regulatory TCRB repertoires appeared more similar among patients than among healthy donors. Because cDNA was sequenced instead of genomic DNA, highly expressing activated cells could be over-represented, though the groups showed no difference in activation or CD3 levels. At VDJ recombination sites, patients with type 1 diabetes made fewer insertions and deleted more nucleotides, a pattern implying thymic rearrangement abnormalities. Shorter templates might be favored by PCR, yet because patient and control samples were amplified and corrected together, any such skew would affect both groups equally. Because the HLA sub-analyses included only small numbers of individuals, any influence of HLA type on TCRB rearrangement was left unresolved. Type 1 diabetes patients showed a moderate but significant shortening of TCRB CDR3 length in all four CD4+ subsets.

This receptor was identified in a woman aged 40 to 50 with type 1 diabetes. The material sequenced was central memory CD4+ T cells from blood.

DNA sequence: TGTGCCAGCTTCCGGGACAGGGATGTCTGCACCTTC. This codes for CASFRDRDVCTF. In this chain, TRBV2 is recombined with TRBJ1-2; TRBD1 lines up with 9 middle nucleotides. Trimming accounts for 8 bases at V and 13 bases at J, while the number of junction bases matched to no gene is 11. CDR1 is given as SNHLY and CDR2 as FYNNEI, both from the germline V gene. CDR3 length: 12 amino acids, cysteine to phenylalanine. The DNA shown is the 36-base CDR3, in frame from base 1.